The 29 T cell receptor beta chains below all came from one sample that was sequenced in a study of identical twins (dated by TCRdb to 2016 to 2017). Libraries were prepared through 5' RACE. The run used an Illumina HiSeq 2000. TCRdb reworked the public reads: Q25 trimming with fastp, MiXCR clone assembly, productive beta chains retained. Rows with a matching CDR3 protein are joined into one entry that keeps the most common DNA and genes. This sample is represented by hundreds of thousands of distinct CDR3 sequences; approximately 18% of them were singletons. Less than 15% of the sample goes to the ten largest clones. These same data were also listed under a study on T cells expressing NK-cell markers.

The specimen was PBMCs. The receptor source for this set is a woman aged 18-29 years in good health.

This clonotype was seen only a few times. In nucleotides, the CDR3 is TGTGCCAGCAGCTTAGAGGGGGCGCGTGTAATCGGCTACGAGCAGTACTTC. It encodes CASSLEGARVIGYEQYF. The chain is built from TRBV7-8 and TRBJ2-7, with 7 bases matching TRBD1. Germline loops: CDR1 SGHVS, CDR2 FQNEAQ. There are 17 residues in the CDR3. V gave up 1 base and J gave up 3 bases; unmatched junction bases: 12.

The chain combines TRBV20-1 with TRBJ2-1; D remains ambiguous. Germline loops: CDR1 DFQATT, CDR2 SNEGSKA (reference sequence). Between the trimmed V and J ends, which lost 6 bases and 3 bases, there was a span of 9 bases. This CDR3 spans 12 amino acids. The CDR3, as DNA: TGCAGTGCCAGCCCTAACTACAATGAGCAGTTCTTC. Its protein product is CSASPNYNEQFF.

In its sample, this clonotype was seen many times. This chain uses TRBV4-3 with TRBJ2-2; 15 nucleotides align to TRBD2. This CDR3 region has 17 residues. The V gene's germline CDR1 is LGHNA and CDR2 YSLEER. The trim removed 2 bases at V and 7 bases at J, leaving 5 bases unmatched. This CDR3 is CASSQPGLAGGFGELFF. CDR3 nucleotides: TGCGCCAGCAGCCAACCGGGACTAGCGGGAGGATTCGGGGAGCTGTTTTTT.

This clonotype was detected only a few times. The genes are TRBV9 and TRBJ1-1; D is uncertain. Deletions cut 4 bases from V and 2 bases from J, with 15 bases between. This CDR3 spans 15 amino acids. The germline gives CDR1 SGDLS, CDR2 YYNGEE. CDR3 amino acids: CASSYSPTANTEAFF. DNA of the CDR3: TGTGCCAGCAGCTACTCCCCCACAGCCAACACTGAAGCTTTCTTT.

As DNA, the CDR3 is TGTGCCATCAGTGGGGCGCGACTAGCGGGGGGTTCGGATACGCAGTATTTT. Its protein product is CAISGARLAGGSDTQYF. This chain joins TRBV10-3 and TRBJ2-3; TRBD2 agrees at 13 bases. The CDR3 is 17 amino acids. The J segment lost 6 bases and the V segment lost 4 bases, leaving 10 bases of the junction unmatched. CDR1 and CDR2 (germline): ENHRY, SYGVKD.

This clonotype was observed many times. J is TRBJ2-1 and V is TRBV12-3 or TRBV12-4; D gene unclear. Trimming shortened V by 1 base and J by 9 bases, and 10 bases separated the two germline ends. The CDR3 totals 13 residues. CDR3 loop: CASSLVGGGEQFF. Here the CDR3 DNA reads TGTGCCAGCAGTTTAGTAGGCGGTGGTGAGCAGTTCTTC.

The chain couples TRBV5-1 to TRBJ2-1; 7 nucleotides agree with TRBD1. The germline CDR1 and CDR2 sequences are SGHRS and YFSETQ. The CDR3 extends over 13 amino acids. The junction had 2 bases not matched to a gene; V was cut back by 3 bases and J by 5 bases. The CDR3 DNA reads TGCGCCAGCAGCTGGGACAGAAACAATGAGCAGTTCTTC. It codes for CASSWDRNNEQFF.

CDR3 sequence: CSVSRARSYEQYF. The CDR3, as DNA: TGCAGCGTTTCGCGGGCCCGCTCCTACGAGCAGTACTTC. The chain recombines TRBV29-1 with TRBJ2-7; a possible D gene is TRBD2 (5 bases). Germline loops: CDR1 SQVTM, CDR2 ANQGSEA. CDR3 length: 13 amino acids. V shed 5 bases and J shed 0 bases, with 11 bases lying between them.

The chain couples TRBV14 to TRBJ2-7; a weak D match, TRBD2 (6 bases). The CDR3 covers 18 residues. Trimming cost V 1 base and J 5 bases, with 24 bases left between them. Germline CDR1 reads SGHDN; CDR2 reads FVKESK. The CDR3 DNA is TGTGCCAGCAGCCAAGGTGGGCTAGCGCGAGGGCCTTTAAACGAGCAGTACTTC. Translating it yields CASSQGGLARGPLNEQYF.

The rearrangement uses TRBV20-1 and TRBJ1-5, with 7 bases identical to TRBD1. This CDR3 is built from 15 residues. Germline trimming cut 5 bases from V and 3 bases from J; bases unmatched to any gene: 10. Germline values: CDR1 DFQATT, CDR2 SNEGSKA (reference sequence). The CDR3 region is CSALQTGRNNQPQHF. The CDR3 coding sequence is TGCAGTGCTCTTCAGACAGGGAGAAACAATCAGCCCCAGCATTTT.

The chain combines TRBV5-1 with TRBJ2-1; D remains ambiguous. V lost 0 bases, J lost 0 bases, and 10 bases lay in between. This CDR3 region has 16 residues. Germline CDR1 reads SGHRS; CDR2 reads YFSETQ. The DNA for the CDR3 is TGCGCCAGCAGCTTGGGGATACCCGGCTCCTACAATGAGCAGTTCTTC. It encodes CASSLGIPGSYNEQFF. Together with reference TRBV5-1 and TRBJ2-1, the CDR3 gives the full variable domain: KAGVTQTPRYLIKTRGQQVTLSCSPISGHRSVSWYQQTPGQGLQFLFEYFSETQRNKGNFPGRFSGRQFSNSRSEMNVSTLELGDSALYLCASSLGIPGSYNEQFFGPGTRLTVL.

This clonotype was seen more than once but under ten times. The chain combines TRBV29-1 with TRBJ2-3; possibly TRBD1 or TRBD2 for D (5 bases each). Germline V gene data show CDR1 as SQVTM and CDR2 as ANQGSEA. Trimming removed 5 bases from V and 8 bases from J, with 20 bases in between. The CDR3 runs 14 residues. CDR3 sequence reads: CSVTRDLADGTQYF. The CDR3 region has the DNA TGCAGCGTTACGAGGGACCTAGCAGATGGTACGCAGTATTTT.

V gene TRBV10-3 combines with J gene TRBJ2-1; possibly TRBD2 for D (6 bases). Trimming cost V 8 bases and J 12 bases, with 20 bases left between them. This CDR3 is built from 13 residues. The V gene's germline CDR1 is ENHRY and CDR2 SYGVKD. CDR3 DNA: TGTGCCATCGGGAGGAGCCCCTCTGAAGTGCAGTTCTTC. Residues: CAIGRSPSEVQFF.

DNA of the CDR3: TGCGCCAGTTCAGCGGGCCTAGCGGGGAGTGGGGCCAACGTCCTGACTTTC. Protein sequence: CASSAGLAGSGANVLTF. V gene TRBV10-2 combines with J gene TRBJ2-6, with 9 nucleotides matching TRBD2. CDR3 length: 17 residues. V was clipped by 9 bases and J by 3 bases; unmatched bases: 12. Germline loops: CDR1 WSHSY, CDR2 SAAADI.

This clonotype has only a few counts. This chain links TRBV27 with TRBJ2-7, with 7 bases matching TRBD1. The V segment lost 8 bases and the J segment 7 bases; nucleotides outside the gene matches: 8. CDR3 length: 12 residues. Per the germline V gene, CDR1 is MNHEY and CDR2 is SMNVEV (reference sequence). CDR3 DNA sequence: TGTGCCAGCGGCCAGACGGACAGGGAGCAGTACTTC. Protein sequence: CASGQTDREQYF.

This clonotype turned up a few times. The rearrangement links TRBV5-1 to TRBJ2-2; 11 bases are a match to TRBD2. With 5 bases clipped from V and 6 bases from J, the junction kept 3 bases outside the gene matches. The CDR3 sequence is 14 residues long. The germline V gene has CDR1 SGHRS and CDR2 YFSETQ. The CDR3 nucleotides are TGCGCCAGCAGAACTAGCGGGAGCTCCGGGGAGCTGTTTTTT. This translates into CASRTSGSSGELFF.

The chain is built from TRBV7-9 and TRBJ2-5, with a weak D call TRBD2 (6 bases). Germline V gives CDR1 SEHNR, CDR2 FQNEAQ (reference sequence). V was cut by 2 bases and J by 5 bases, with 12 bases left in between. This CDR3 spans 14 amino acids. Here the CDR3 DNA reads TGTGCCAGCAGCTTATCGGAGGGATGGGAGACCCAGTACTTC. Amino acids: CASSLSEGWETQYF.

V is TRBV27 and J is TRBJ2-7, with D possibly being TRBD2 (5 bases). The CDR3 has 15 amino acids. V was pared by 4 bases and J by 1 base, with 14 bases between. Per germline, CDR1 MNHEY and CDR2 SMNVEV (reference sequence). The CDR3 DNA sequence: TGTGCCAGCAGTTCCGGAGGACGGATGTCCTACGAGCAGTACTTC. This encodes CASSSGGRMSYEQYF.

This chain joins TRBV3-1 and TRBJ2-3, with 10 nucleotides matching TRBD2. Trimming took 4 bases from V and 3 from J; bases not matched to a gene: 4. Germline-derived CDR1 and CDR2 are LGHDT and YNNKEL (reference sequence). The CDR3 spans 15 residues. CDR3 in DNA: TGTGCCAGCAGCCGTCTAGCGGGGGAAACAGATACGCAGTATTTT. The encoded protein is CASSRLAGETDTQYF.

CDR3 DNA sequence: TGTGCCAGCAGCTCAGACATAGGACAGGTACCGTTCTTC. Protein sequence: CASSSDIGQVPFF. The rearrangement links TRBV11-2 to TRBJ2-1, with 7 bases identical to TRBD1. This CDR3 is 13 amino acids long. J lost 15 bases, V lost 4 bases, and 12 bases had no gene match. Germline lookup yields CDR1 SGHAT and CDR2 FQNNGV.

The CDR3 DNA reads as TGTGCCATGAGCGGCGGGGCCCTCAATGAGCAGTTCTTC. Its translation: CAMSGGALNEQFF. The chain links TRBV5-5 to TRBJ2-1, with D perhaps matching TRBD2 (6 bases). The CDR3 consists of 13 residues. The germline V gene has CDR1 SGHKS and CDR2 YYEKEE (reference sequence). Trimming stripped 9 bases from V and 6 bases from J, with 16 bases between.

This sequence joins TRBV20-1 and TRBJ2-1; 11 bases fit TRBD2. With 0 bases clipped from V and 0 bases from J, the junction kept 10 bases outside the gene matches. The CDR3 totals 19 residues. Germline assignment: CDR1 DFQATT and CDR2 SNEGSKA (reference sequence). The CDR3 sequence is CSARDPLSGGAPSYNEQFF. The CDR3 DNA reads TGCAGTGCTAGAGATCCCCTTAGCGGGGGGGCCCCCTCCTACAATGAGCAGTTCTTC.

This rearrangement joins TRBV7-3 to TRBJ2-3; D is possibly TRBD1 or TRBD2 (5 bases each). Germline loops: CDR1 SGHTA, CDR2 FQGTGA. With 3 bases removed from V and 2 bases from J, the gap between germline ends came to 9 bases. The CDR3 consists of 14 residues. CDR3 in DNA: TGTGCCAGCAGCTTCCGGGACCTCACAGATACGCAGTATTTT. Protein product: CASSFRDLTDTQYF.

This clonotype appeared a few times. This rearrangement joins TRBV29-1 to TRBJ2-5; 7 bases map to TRBD2. The CDR3 extends over 13 amino acids. With 6 bases clipped from V and 5 bases from J, the junction kept 9 bases outside the gene matches. The germline CDR1 and CDR2 sequences are SQVTM and ANQGSEA. CDR3 region: CSVAGRRLETQYF. CDR3 sequence (DNA): TGCAGCGTCGCCGGGAGGAGGCTGGAGACCCAGTACTTC.

CDR3 sequence (DNA): TGTGCCAGCGCTAGGGACAAATACAATGAGCAGTTCTTC. Amino acid sequence: CASARDKYNEQFF. The rearrangement uses TRBV2 and TRBJ2-1, with D possibly TRBD1 on 6 matching bases. With 8 bases removed from V and 4 bases from J, the gap between germline ends came to 12 bases. This CDR3 has 13 residues. CDR1 and CDR2 (germline): SNHLY, FYNNEI. Complete variable domain (other parts from reference TRBV2 and TRBJ2-1): EPEVTQTPSHQVTQMGQEVILRCVPISNHLYFYWYRQILGQKVEFLVSFYNNEISEKSEIFDDQFSVERPDGSNFTLKIRSTKLEDSAMYFCASARDKYNEQFFGPGTRLTVL.

This chain links TRBV7-7 with TRBJ2-2, with TRBD2 identical over 8 bases. This CDR3 comprises 17 residues. V dropped 4 bases and J dropped 1; count of bases not matched to a gene: 8. Germline CDR1 and CDR2: SSHAT and FNYEAQ (reference sequence). The CDR3, as DNA: TGTGCCAGCAGCTACCACGCAGCGGGAGAGAACACCGGGGAGCTGTTTTTT. Translated: CASSYHAAGENTGELFF.

This clonotype was seen a few times. The gene calls are TRBV6-5 and TRBJ2-5, with D uncertain. The CDR3 runs 13 residues. The germline V gene has CDR1 MNHEY and CDR2 SVGAGI. Deletions cut 2 bases from V and 1 base from J, with 5 bases between. The DNA for the CDR3 is TGTGCCAGCAGTTACAGAAGCCAAGAGACCCAGTACTTC. Its protein is CASSYRSQETQYF.

This clonotype showed up just a few times. This chain connects TRBV5-1 to TRBJ2-1; D remains unclear. This CDR3 has 17 amino acids. The V gene lost 0 bases and the J gene lost 1 base, with 14 bases spanning the gap. Germline V gene lookup returns CDR1 SGHRS and CDR2 YFSETQ. CDR3 nucleotide sequence: TGCGCCAGCAGCTTGGCGGGCACAACCGATTCCTACAATGAGCAGTTCTTC. This gives the protein CASSLAGTTDSYNEQFF. Supplemented by reference TRBV5-1 and TRBJ2-1, the full variable domain reads KAGVTQTPRYLIKTRGQQVTLSCSPISGHRSVSWYQQTPGQGLQFLFEYFSETQRNKGNFPGRFSGRQFSNSRSEMNVSTLELGDSALYLCASSLAGTTDSYNEQFFGPGTRLTVL.

This clonotype was counted between two and nine times. The rearrangement joins TRBV27 to TRBJ2-1; 9 nucleotides agree with TRBD2. This CDR3 comprises 18 residues. Germline V gene sequence: CDR1 MNHEY, CDR2 SMNVEV (reference sequence). Unmatched junction bases numbered 20, after V lost 7 bases and J lost 7 bases. The CDR3 DNA follows: TGTGCCAGCAATCCCACCCCTTCCCCGGGACTAGCCAGTAATGAGCAGTTCTTC. This sequence encodes CASNPTPSPGLASNEQFF.